Listed below are T cell receptor beta chains from one sample, sequenced in a study of control samples from healthy donors and cancer patients. This table comes from immunoSEQ multiplex PCR, and its TCRdb copy is limited to in-frame clones, with some not included. The data hold about 150,000 clones, with more than 85% observed a single time. The sample consisted of blood. Every receptor here comes from a young man in good health. CDR3s include the opening cysteine and the closing phenylalanine or tryptophan. D genes are given only for firm matches. A row's size may be missing; if present it is once, few, many or a size class.

CDR3aa | CDR3nt | v_gene | abundance | d_gene | j_gene
CASSEGEAGGSPLHF | TGTGCCAGCAGTGAAGGGGAGGCCGGGGGTTCACCCCTCCACTTT | TRBV2 | once | - | TRBJ1-6
CASSQAQDRLGANVLTF | TGCGCCAGCAGCCAAGCCCAAGACAGGCTGGGGGCCAACGTCCTGACTTTC | TRBV4-1 | - | - | TRBJ2-6
CASSPGGYSYEQYF | TGTGCCAGCAGCCCGGGAGGCTATTCCTACGAGCAGTACTTC | TRBV27 | - | TRBD2 | TRBJ2-7
CASSYGAQDTIYF | TGTGCCAGCAGCTATGGGGCTCAGGACACCATATATTTT | TRBV7-9 | - | - | TRBJ1-3
CASSYDSKVGTQYF | TGTGCCAGCAGTTACGACAGTAAAGTCGGGACCCAGTACTTC | TRBV6-5 | once | - | TRBJ2-5
CASSRQGGEKLFF | TGTGCCAGCAGCCGACAGGGAGGTGAAAAACTGTTTTTT | TRBV7-8 | - | TRBD1 | TRBJ1-4
CASKDSANYGYTF | TGTGCCAGTAAGGACAGCGCGAACTATGGCTACACCTTC | TRBV6-6 | - | - | TRBJ1-2
CASSEAPVLNTEAFF | TGTGCCAGCAGTGAAGCTCCGGTCCTTAACACTGAAGCTTTCTTT | TRBV2 | - | - | TRBJ1-1
CASSQGLTVAYEQYF | TGCGCCAGCAGCCAAGGGCTTACAGTAGCCTACGAGCAGTACTTC | TRBV4-1 | - | - | TRBJ2-7
CASSLAGAAAGYTF | TGTGCCAGCAGCTTAGCGGGGGCCGCGGCAGGCTACACCTTC | TRBV7-9 | few | - | TRBJ1-2
CAWRGVETQYF | TGTGCCTGGAGGGGGGTGGAGACCCAGTACTTC | TRBV30 | - | - | TRBJ2-5
CASSSQVNTEAFF | TGTGCCAGCAGCTCACAGGTGAACACTGAAGCTTTCTTT | TRBV7-9 | - | - | TRBJ1-1
CASSWVTGRSNQPQHF | TGTGCCAGCAGTTGGGTTACAGGACGAAGCAATCAGCCCCAGCATTTT | TRBV7-8 | - | - | TRBJ1-5
CASSFPGDLKGWELFF | TGTGCCAGCAGTTTCCCGGGGGACCTAAAGGGCTGGGAGCTGTTTTTT | TRBV28 | - | - | TRBJ2-2
CASSASGTSNQPQHF | TGTGCCAGCAGCGCCTCAGGTACCAGCAATCAGCCCCAGCATTTT | TRBV9 | few | - | TRBJ1-5
CATSDFPSGSYEQYF | TGTGCCACCAGTGATTTTCCTAGCGGGAGCTACGAGCAGTACTTC | TRBV24-1 | - | TRBD2 | TRBJ2-7
CASSPGTGSQETQYF | TGTGCCAGCAGCCCGGGGACAGGTAGCCAAGAGACCCAGTACTTC | TRBV11-3 | - | TRBD1 | TRBJ2-5
CASSFGPGQETQYF | TGCGCCAGCAGCTTTGGTCCTGGACAAGAGACCCAGTACTTC | TRBV5-1 | - | - | TRBJ2-5
CAIGPGRAGELFF | TGTGCCATCGGGCCGGGGCGCGCCGGGGAGCTGTTTTTT | TRBV7-9 | - | - | TRBJ2-2
CASRGDSYNEQFF | TGTGCCAGCAGAGGAGATTCATACAATGAGCAGTTCTTC | TRBV12-3/TRBV12-4 | - | - | TRBJ2-1
CSVGRYTF | TGCAGCGTTGGCCGCTACACCTTC | TRBV29-1 | - | - | TRBJ1-2
CASSLQGLGETQYF | TGTGCCAGCAGTTTGCAGGGGCTAGGGGAGACCCAGTACTTC | TRBV6-5 | - | - | TRBJ2-5
CATKTAYNEQFF | TGTGCCACCAAAACCGCCTACAATGAGCAGTTCTTC | TRBV7-9 | once | - | TRBJ2-1
CASGASEDTQYF | TGTGCCAGCGGAGCGTCCGAAGATACGCAGTATTTT | TRBV7-9 | - | - | TRBJ2-3
CASSRGGSNYGYTF | TGTGCCAGCAGCCGGGGCGGGAGTAACTATGGCTACACCTTC | TRBV7-9 | - | - | TRBJ1-2
CASSSQTVAKNIQYF | TGTGCCAGCAGCTCCCAGACGGTAGCCAAAAACATTCAGTACTTC | TRBV7-2 | - | - | TRBJ2-4
CASSTDSNQPQHF | TGCGCCAGCAGCACGGACAGTAATCAGCCCCAGCATTTT | TRBV5-1 | few | - | TRBJ1-5
CASSYGGQVVYGYTF | TGTGCCAGCAGTTACGGGGGACAGGTGGTTTATGGCTACACCTTC | TRBV6-5 | - | TRBD1 | TRBJ1-2
CASSPQGAAPYEQYF | TGTGCCAGTAGTCCACAGGGGGCCGCACCCTACGAGCAGTACTTC | TRBV19 | - | TRBD1 | TRBJ2-7
CASSAVVQANYGYTF | TGCGCCAGCAGCGCAGTGGTTCAGGCTAACTATGGCTACACCTTC | TRBV5-1 | - | - | TRBJ1-2
CASSLGSGLTDTQYF | TGTGCCAGCAGCTTAGGAAGCGGACTCACAGATACGCAGTATTTT | TRBV7-6 | - | - | TRBJ2-3